This T cell receptor beta chain was profiled in a study of regulatory T cells in long-lasting Graves disease. Study-level results: TCR diversity was lower in persistent Graves' patients than in newly diagnosed ones. A reduction in accuracy may have resulted from the small sample size. Gene preferences differed: TRBV28, TRBJ1-2, TRBJ2-5 in persistent cases. Public clonotype sharing was higher in persistent than newly diagnosed patients.

As for time point: persistent/refractory GD, antithyroid drugs over 5 years with positive TRAb. Construction of the TCR library relied on RNA isolated from PBMCs. The CDR3 length is 13 residues. From germline, CDR1 is MNHEY and CDR2 SVGEGT. Trimming left V 4 bases short and J 8 bases short, with 12 bases between. As regards this clonotype: Its target is unknown.

Building the TCR beta libraries relied on iRepertoire HTBI primers, and CDR3 regions underwent Arm-PCR. TCRdb called the multiplex PCR reads again in MiXCR, with one record for every CDR3 protein. The sample includes approximately 400,000 distinct CDR3 sequences, approximately 25% seen only once; the top ten take roughly a quarter. Sequenced material: peripheral blood mononuclear cells (PBMCs), taken when the disease was refractory, from a patient treated with antithyroid drugs. The V and J genes are TRBV6-2 or TRBV6-3 and TRBJ2-4; D may be TRBD2 (6 bases). The TCR comes from a woman in her thirties or forties with Graves disease. The CDR3 DNA sequence: TGTGCCAGCAGTTGGGACTTGGGGGACATTCAGTACTTC. The encoded protein is CASSWDLGDIQYF.